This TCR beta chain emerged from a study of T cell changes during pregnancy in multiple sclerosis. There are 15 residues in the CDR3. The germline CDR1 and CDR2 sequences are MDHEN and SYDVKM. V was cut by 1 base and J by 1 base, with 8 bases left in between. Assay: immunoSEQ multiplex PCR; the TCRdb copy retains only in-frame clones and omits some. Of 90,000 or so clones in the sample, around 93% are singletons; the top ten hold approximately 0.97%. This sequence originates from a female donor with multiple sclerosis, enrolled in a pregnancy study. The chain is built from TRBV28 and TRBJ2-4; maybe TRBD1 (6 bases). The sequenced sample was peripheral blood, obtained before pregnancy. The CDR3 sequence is CASSLSDRAKNIQYF. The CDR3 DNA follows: TGTGCCAGCAGTTTATCTGACAGGGCCAAAAACATTCAGTACTTC.